The 10 T cell receptor beta chains below come from one sample, sequenced in a study of glioma-infiltrating T cells (dated by TCRdb to 2016 to 2017). The reads were generated on an Illumina MiSeq. TCR alpha and beta CDR3 regions were amplified with the iRepertoire nested amplicon-rescue multiplex PCR (arm-PCR) platform from RNA. TCRdb trimmed public reads at Q25 via fastp, called clones via MiXCR and kept in-frame beta chains. Duplicate CDR3 protein sequences are folded into a single record with the most common DNA and genes. The sample table contains around 100,000 distinct CDR3 sequences; only one count was recorded for around 30% of them. Jointly, the top ten make up approximately 43% of the sample. Sequencing used glioma tissue, nonneoplastic brain tissue, or PBMCs (not recorded which). Receptor source: a human donor with low-grade glioma or glioblastoma, undergoing nonglioma brain surgery, or in good health (not recorded which).

The chain carries TRBV5-1 and TRBJ1-1; D not certain. The CDR3 has 13 amino acids. Trimming stripped 0 bases from V and 5 bases from J, with 8 bases between. Germline lookup yields CDR1 SGHRS and CDR2 YFSETQ. CDR3 residues: CASSLEGKTEAFF. The DNA of the CDR3 is TGCGCCAGCAGCTTGGAAGGGAAGACTGAAGCTTTCTTT.

This clonotype was detected ten times or more. This chain joins TRBV12-3 or TRBV12-4 and TRBJ2-7, with TRBD2 identical over 7 bases. The CDR3 consists of 14 residues. V lost 3 bases and J lost 3; bases outside the gene matches: 5. The CDR3 nucleotides read TGTGCCAGCAGTTTGGCCGGGACTAACTACGAGCAGTACTTC. Amino acids: CASSLAGTNYEQYF.

The J gene is TRBJ1-6, the V gene TRBV2, with a possible D match to TRBD1 (5 bases). Germline CDR1 reads SNHLY; CDR2 reads FYNNEI. The CDR3 has 13 residues. Deletions cut 11 bases from V and 8 bases from J, with 16 bases between. Written as DNA, the CDR3 is TGTGCCGGGACCCGGCCCAGGGATTCACCCCTCCACTTT. Translation gives CAGTRPRDSPLHF.

The chain recombines TRBV7-2 with TRBJ2-1; 7 bases match TRBD2. The CDR3 is made up of 13 amino acids. Germline V gene data show CDR1 as SGHTA and CDR2 as FQGNSA. V shed 3 bases, J shed 8 bases, and the junction held 4 bases outside the gene matches. This CDR3 is CASSLSGVYEQFF. DNA of the CDR3: TGTGCCAGCAGCTTGAGCGGGGTCTATGAGCAGTTCTTC.

The chain is built from TRBV20-1 and TRBJ2-7; 8 nucleotides agree with TRBD2. Germline CDR1 reads DFQATT; CDR2 reads SNEGSKA (reference sequence). The J segment lost 3 bases and the V segment lost 8 bases, leaving 6 bases of the junction unmatched. The CDR3 sequence is 12 residues long. The CDR3 DNA follows: TGCAGTCCTATAGCGGGGCACTACGAGCAGTACTTC. It codes for CSPIAGHYEQYF.

This clonotype was seen ten or more times. The CDR3 loop reads CASSQDLAPSRRRNTEAFF. CDR3 bases: TGCGCCAGCAGCCAAGATCTGGCCCCATCGAGGAGGAGGAACACTGAAGCTTTCTTT. The J gene is TRBJ1-1, the V gene TRBV4-3, with D hard to call. The CDR3 is 19 residues long. Per germline, CDR1 LGHNA and CDR2 YSLEER. Trimming left V 0 bases short and J 1 base short, with 21 bases between.

This clonotype appeared many times. V and J are TRBV7-2 and TRBJ2-7; D gene uncertain. The V end was cut by 0 bases, the J end by 3 bases, with 15 bases between. Germline CDR1 SGHTA, CDR2 FQGNSA. CDR3 length: 16 residues. CDR3 sequence: CASSLAAAQSYYEQYF. In DNA, the CDR3 is TGTGCCAGCAGCTTAGCGGCCGCTCAATCGTACTACGAGCAGTACTTC.

The table lists this clonotype with a few counts. This may be a read error, as it is one base from a much larger clone. The rearrangement joins TRBV20-1 to TRBJ2-3, with D possibly being TRBD1 or TRBD2 (5 bases each). V was clipped by 3 bases and J by 0 bases, with 10 bases between them. Germline V gene sequence: CDR1 DFQATT, CDR2 SNEGSKA (reference sequence). The CDR3 is 14 residues long. The CDR3 coding sequence is TGCAGTGCTAGGCACAGGACTAGCACAGATACGCAGTATTTT. This gives the protein CSARHRTSTDTQYF.

This clonotype was seen a few times. The chain couples TRBV7-6 to TRBJ2-5; 8 positions match TRBD1. This CDR3 has 14 amino acids. With V trimmed by 4 bases and J by 3 bases, 4 bases remained unmatched. From germline, CDR1 is SGHVS and CDR2 FNYEAQ. This chain's CDR3 is CASSSRTGKETQYF. CDR3 nucleotide sequence: TGTGCCAGCAGCTCGAGGACAGGGAAAGAGACCCAGTACTTC.

The chain employs TRBV19 and TRBJ1-2, with TRBD1 matching 9 bases. In germline, CDR1 is LNHDA, CDR2 SQIVND (reference sequence). This CDR3 has 17 residues. The J segment lost 2 bases and the V segment lost 3 bases, leaving 10 bases of the junction unmatched. The CDR3 sequence is CASSIKGGQGLNYGYTF. CDR3 in DNA: TGTGCCAGTAGTATTAAGGGGGGACAGGGACTCAACTATGGCTACACCTTC.